The T cell receptor (beta chain) under discussion was sequenced for a study of T cell responses to AZD1222 COVID-19 vaccine (dated by TCRdb to the early 2020s). For the study in its entirety: TCR sequencing was performed for roughly 250 trial participants, of whom about 210 were given two doses of AZD1222 and around 25 were given two doses of MenACWY control vaccine. Trial participants were enrolled by age into subgroups of 18-55, 56-69 and 70-plus years, and about 150, 27 and 61 TCR-sequenced participants, respectively, were included in these subgroups. The full study reports these points: Because no day 14 peak-response samples were available, repertoires were characterized only after the peak T cell response. The 56-69-year group was small, and its depth increase did not reach significance, likely because of low power. Participants were mostly white British and included more females than males, and it was suggested by the authors that clonal diversity may have been underestimated. CD4 TCRs associated with the vaccine covered the entire spike protein, and the dominant responses were in regions 160-218 and 743-854. Epitopes outside the regions mutated in the B.1.351 and B.1.1.7 variants were reportedly recognized by nearly half of the unique spike-specific TCRs. Conclusions about previously exposed vaccinees are limited, since just five or six AZD1222 recipients were seropositive for SARS-CoV-2 at baseline. After two AZD1222 doses, both the breadth and the depth of spike-specific TCRs were significantly higher than at day 0 and than in MenACWY recipients.

In the paper's terms, the time point label means: about 28 days (+/-7) after the second vaccine dose. AZD1222 recipients whose second dose came at about 4 weeks and those whose second dose came at about 12 weeks were combined into one group, since spike-specific TCR depth and breadth did not differ between the two schedules. The vaccinee samples were drawn from two UK trials, COV001 and COV002, one of which was a single-blind randomized controlled phase 2/3 trial testing AZD1222 (ChAdOx1 nCoV-19) in healthy adults. For TCRbeta chain sequencing, PBMC samples were collected from trial participants at day 0 and at day 28 after the second dose. The CDR3 regions of human TCRbeta chains were subjected to immunosequencing. The paper's data handling went like this. Repertoire TCRs were checked for matches against a reference library of SARS-CoV-2-specific TCRs that had been generated using the MIRA antigen-specificity platform. Breadth meant the fraction of unique TCRs that were SARS-CoV-2-associated, whereas depth meant the fraction of total T cells that were SARS-CoV-2-associated. Using the MIRA data, each spike-specific TCR was assigned both to the spike region to which the TCR was reactive and to a CD4 or CD8 class. Log10-transformed breadth and depth values were compared by one-way ANOVA with Sidak's multiple comparisons tests. Sourced from immuneACCESS, this table was stored by TCRdb with only in-frame sequences that have V and J called. A share of the clones is absent; for the studies checked, an unresolved V gene accounts for under half, and the remainder has no known explanation. The V and J calls and the clone size are those of that table, but D and trimming were determined from the DNA. The sample yields some 98,000 clones; roughly 90% were counted once. Together, the top ten hold approximately 16% of the sample.

A note on this clone: This clone's antigen is unknown. Base qualities are not provided; no much larger clone lies one nucleotide away.

CDR1 is given as PRHDT and CDR2 as FYEKMQ, both from the germline V gene (reference sequence). The junction carries 8 bases between V and J, which are trimmed by 7 bases and 4 bases respectively. Including cysteine and phenylalanine, the CDR3 has 12 amino acids. The CDR3 DNA has 36 bases and is translated from base 1. The sample here was peripheral blood, taken 28 days after the second AZD1222 dose. The V and J segments used are TRBV13 and TRBJ2-1; confidence is insufficient to name the D gene. This TCR was sampled from an adult who received the AZD1222 COVID-19 vaccine. The DNA reads as follows: TGTGCCAGCAAGGGCTTTTACAATGAGCAGTTCTTC. It codes for CASKGFYNEQFF.